Below are 27 T cell receptor beta chains sequenced from a single sample in a study of blood T cell repertoires in COVID-19. Profiling relied on immunoSEQ multiplex PCR, and the TCRdb table lists in-frame clones only, not all of them. The sample records approximately 440,000 clones, 90% being singletons. Specimen: PBMCs or T cells enriched from blood (not recorded which). The origin of the receptors is a man between 18 and 35 years old who had recovered from COVID-19.

The V gene is TRBV5-5, the J gene TRBJ2-1, with TRBD2 identical over 14 bases. The CDR3 has 16 residues. V dropped 2 bases and J dropped 3; count of bases not matched to a gene: 1. The germline gives CDR1 SGHKS, CDR2 YYEKEE (reference sequence). The CDR3 region is CASSLGTSGSYNEQFF. The CDR3 DNA sequence: TGTGCCAGCAGCTTAGGGACTAGCGGGAGCTACAATGAGCAGTTCTTC.

The chain joins TRBV18 to TRBJ2-7, with D unresolved. CDR1 is KGHSH and CDR2 is LQKENI in the germline V gene. Trimming shortened V by 6 bases and J by 3 bases, and 12 bases separated the two germline ends. The CDR3 has 13 residues. DNA of the CDR3: TGTGCCAGCTCCCTCGACTGGAACTACGAGCAGTACTTC. As protein: CASSLDWNYEQYF.

V and J are TRBV5-5 and TRBJ2-2; 11 bases are shared with TRBD2. CDR1 and CDR2 from the germline V gene are SGHKS and YYEKEE (reference sequence). J lost 2 bases, V lost 1 base, and 1 base had no gene match. The CDR3 spans 16 residues. CDR3: CASSLTSGGNTGELFF. For the CDR3, the DNA is TGTGCCAGCAGCTTGACTAGCGGGGGTAACACCGGGGAGCTGTTTTTT.

The gene calls are TRBV5-4 and TRBJ1-2; 8 positions agree with TRBD1. Germline CDR1 and CDR2: SGHNT and YYREEE (reference sequence). The CDR3 covers 13 residues. J lost 4 bases, V lost 3 bases, and 2 bases had no gene match. CDR3: CASSSTGVYGYTF. Here the CDR3 DNA reads TGTGCCAGCAGCTCGACAGGGGTCTATGGCTACACCTTC.

This clone was observed once. This chain uses TRBV27 with TRBJ2-1, with 7 bases aligning to TRBD1. The CDR3 is 15 residues long. Germline loops: CDR1 MNHEY, CDR2 SMNVEV (reference sequence). The V segment lost 4 bases and the J segment 4 bases; nucleotides outside the gene matches: 7. The DNA of the CDR3 is TGTGCCAGCAGTTCCCGGAAGGGGGCGTACAATGAGCAGTTCTTC. This encodes CASSSRKGAYNEQFF.

The count of this clone is one. This sequence joins TRBV7-7 and TRBJ2-5, with 8 bases that match TRBD1. The CDR3 covers 15 residues. J was trimmed by 5 bases and V by 3 bases; bases with no gene match: 8. Per the germline V gene, CDR1 is SSHAT and CDR2 is FNYEAQ (reference sequence). CDR3 protein: CASSLARGPKETQYF. CDR3 in DNA: TGTGCCAGCAGCTTGGCCAGGGGGCCGAAGGAGACCCAGTACTTC.

This rearrangement joins TRBV5-1 to TRBJ1-2; D is possibly TRBD1 (5 bases). The CDR3 spans 13 residues. Trimming cost V 0 bases and J 8 bases, with 11 bases left between them. From germline, CDR1 is SGHRS and CDR2 YFSETQ. CDR3 residues: CASSLGSGHGYTF. As DNA, the CDR3 is TGCGCCAGCAGCTTGGGGTCAGGGCACGGCTACACCTTC. Variable domain in full (rest from reference TRBV5-1 and TRBJ1-2): KAGVTQTPRYLIKTRGQQVTLSCSPISGHRSVSWYQQTPGQGLQFLFEYFSETQRNKGNFPGRFSGRQFSNSRSEMNVSTLELGDSALYLCASSLGSGHGYTFGSGTRLTVV.

V and J are TRBV7-2 and TRBJ1-6, with D possibly TRBD1 on 5 matching bases. Germline CDR1 SGHTA, CDR2 FQGNSA. Trimming left V 3 bases short and J 6 bases short, with 12 bases between. This CDR3 contains 15 residues. For the CDR3, the DNA is TGTGCCAGCAGCTTCATACAGGTTTCTAATTCACCCCTCCACTTT. This gives the protein CASSFIQVSNSPLHF.

The chain combines TRBV11-2 with TRBJ2-5; 8 nucleotides match TRBD2. The CDR3 is made up of 15 amino acids. CDR1 and CDR2 from the germline V gene are SGHAT and FQNNGV. The junction had 9 bases not matched to a gene; V was cut back by 4 bases and J by 5 bases. CDR3 amino acids: CASSSPGLGSETQYF. The CDR3 coding sequence is TGTGCCAGCAGCTCGCCGGGACTAGGGAGTGAGACCCAGTACTTC.

In DNA form, the CDR3 reads TGTGCCAGCAGCAACAGGGGGGACGCCCTCACAGATACGCAGTATTTT. Residues: CASSNRGDALTDTQYF. The chain is built from TRBV9 and TRBJ2-3; 8 bases are a match to TRBD1. In germline, CDR1 is SGDLS, CDR2 YYNGEE. Losses at the gene ends were 4 bases for V and 2 bases for J; bases not matched to a gene: 9. The CDR3 totals 16 residues. Filled out from reference TRBV9 and TRBJ2-3, the complete variable domain reads DSGVTQTPKHLITATGQRVTLRCSPRSGDLSVYWYQQSLDQGLQFLIQYYNGEERAKGNILERFSAQQFPDLHSELNLSSLELGDSALYFCASSNRGDALTDTQYFGPGTRLTVL.

The V call is TRBV25-1, the J call TRBJ1-2; TRBD1 agrees at 11 bases. V lost 4 bases and J lost 6; bases outside the gene matches: 16. Per the germline V gene, CDR1 is MGHDK and CDR2 is SYGVNS. CDR3 length: 18 residues. The CDR3 reads CASSGTGGSHQVYNGYTF. CDR3 DNA: TGTGCCAGCAGTGGGACAGGGGGCTCTCACCAGGTCTATAATGGCTACACCTTC.

The rearrangement joins TRBV9 to TRBJ2-3; maybe TRBD1 (5 bases). The CDR3 is 15 residues long. Looked up from germline, CDR1 is SGDLS and CDR2 is YYNGEE. V lost 0 bases and J lost 2, with 10 bases in between. The CDR3 here is CASSVGVGPTDTQYF. CDR3 DNA: TGTGCCAGCAGCGTAGGTGTGGGGCCCACAGATACGCAGTATTTT.

On this clone: Other DNA sequences within the sample encode an identical CDR3. V usage is TRBV5-1 and J usage is TRBJ1-2, with 10 positions matching TRBD1. Unmatched junction bases numbered 0, after V lost 0 bases and J lost 1 base. The CDR3 loop spans 15 amino acids. In germline, CDR1 is SGHRS, CDR2 YFSETQ. CDR3 protein: CASSLGDRGNYGYTF. CDR3 nucleotide sequence: TGCGCCAGCAGCTTGGGGGACAGGGGTAACTATGGCTACACCTTC.

The chain employs TRBV3-1 (or the pseudogene TRBV3-2) and TRBJ2-1; a weak D match, TRBD1 (7 bases). The CDR3 is 18 amino acids. CDR1 LGHDT and CDR2 YNNKEL come from the germline V gene (reference sequence). Trimming left V 2 bases short and J 8 bases short, with 25 bases between. The CDR3 is CASSQRSRGRVGSDEQFF. In DNA, the CDR3 is TGTGCCAGCAGCCAACGATCTAGGGGGCGAGTCGGGAGCGATGAGCAGTTCTTC.

The J gene is TRBJ2-7, the V gene TRBV7-2, with 7 positions matching TRBD2. The V segment lost 5 bases and the J segment 5 bases; nucleotides outside the gene matches: 9. The CDR3 runs 14 residues. Germline CDR1 and CDR2: SGHTA and FQGNSA. CDR3 bases: TGTGCCAGCAGCAAGACCGGGGGGAAGAACGAGCAGTACTTC. Amino acid sequence: CASSKTGGKNEQYF.

J is TRBJ1-2 and V is TRBV28, with 8 positions matching TRBD1. Germline CDR1 MDHEN, CDR2 SYDVKM. CDR3 length: 14 amino acids. V shed 6 bases and J 7 bases; nucleotides not matched to a gene: 10. This CDR3 is CASRDPGGISGYTF. As DNA, the CDR3 is TGTGCCAGCAGGGACCCAGGGGGCATCTCTGGCTACACCTTC.

The chain is built from TRBV27 and TRBJ2-3; TRBD1 matches 7 bases. CDR3 length: 15 residues. V trimming: 3 bases; J trimming: 2 bases; junction bases outside the gene matches: 5. The germline V gene has CDR1 MNHEY and CDR2 SMNVEV (reference sequence). CDR3 amino acids: CASSLRDSLTDTQYF. In DNA, the CDR3 is TGTGCCAGCAGTTTGAGGGACAGTCTCACAGATACGCAGTATTTT.

The chain has TRBV5-5 and TRBJ1-6, with a weak D call TRBD1 (6 bases). The CDR3 is made up of 16 amino acids. Germline loops: CDR1 SGHKS, CDR2 YYEKEE (reference sequence). Trimming pared 6 bases from V and 0 bases from J, leaving 13 bases between. The CDR3 nucleotides are TGTGCCAGCAACAGACAGGTGATCTCCTATAATTCACCCCTCCACTTT. Translating gives CASNRQVISYNSPLHF.

This clone was detected many times. The V and J genes are TRBV20-1 and TRBJ1-2; D is possibly TRBD1 (5 bases). The CDR3 has 12 amino acids. V shed 3 bases and J shed 4 bases, with 9 bases lying between them. Germline V gene sequence: CDR1 DFQATT, CDR2 SNEGSKA (reference sequence). CDR3 coding DNA: TGCAGTGCTAGTCGACAGAGCTATGGCTACACCTTC. It encodes CSASRQSYGYTF.

The V call is TRBV3-1 (or the pseudogene TRBV3-2), the J call TRBJ1-1; TRBD1 aligns across 8 bases. Germline trimming cut 9 bases from V and 4 bases from J; bases unmatched to any gene: 13. Germline CDR1 and CDR2: LGHDT and YNNKEL (reference sequence). The CDR3 is 15 amino acids. DNA for the CDR3: TGTGCCAGTTCTCGATCGACAGGGGTGGGCACTGAAGCTTTCTTT. This translates into CASSRSTGVGTEAFF.

Points on this clone: Other DNA sequences of this sample code for an identical CDR3. The chain has TRBV28 and TRBJ1-4, with 7 bases lining up with TRBD1. With V trimmed by 7 bases and J by 4 bases, 9 bases remained unmatched. The CDR3 runs to 15 residues. Germline loops: CDR1 MDHEN, CDR2 SYDVKM. The CDR3 region is CASNLPGQLNEKLFF. CDR3 DNA: TGTGCCAGCAACCTACCGGGACAGCTTAATGAAAAACTGTTTTTT.

The J gene is TRBJ2-1, the V gene TRBV5-6; D is possibly TRBD1 (5 bases). CDR3 length: 15 amino acids. Between the trimmed V and J ends, which lost 0 bases and 5 bases, there was a span of 12 bases. Germline values: CDR1 SGHDT, CDR2 YYEEEE. CDR3: CASSLGLGLDNEQFF. Written as DNA, the CDR3 is TGTGCCAGCAGCTTGGGGCTGGGGCTCGACAATGAGCAGTTCTTC.

This sequence joins TRBV3-1 (or the pseudogene TRBV3-2) and TRBJ1-5; D gene uncertain. This CDR3 region has 15 residues. From germline, CDR1 is LGHDT and CDR2 YNNKEL (reference sequence). Trimming removed 0 bases at V and 2 bases at J, with 8 bases between. CDR3 bases: TGTGCCAGCAGCCAAGACGTCGGAGGCAATCAGCCCCAGCATTTT. Its translation: CASSQDVGGNQPQHF.

This sequence joins TRBV12-3 or TRBV12-4 and TRBJ2-1; TRBD1 is a possible D gene (5 bases). V was pared by 4 bases and J by 8 bases, with 12 bases between. This CDR3 is 13 amino acids long. The CDR3 protein is CASSSEHRHEQFF. In nucleotides, the CDR3 is TGTGCCAGCAGTTCGGAGCACAGGCATGAGCAGTTCTTC.

This chain connects TRBV7-9 to TRBJ1-2; possible D gene TRBD1, 6 bases. The CDR3 contains 12 residues. Germline V gene lookup returns CDR1 SEHNR and CDR2 FQNEAQ (reference sequence). The V end lost 5 bases, the J end lost 7 bases, and 11 bases lay between the germline ends. CDR3 in DNA: TGTGCCAGCAGCCTGACAGGAGGTGGCTACACCTTC. Residues: CASSLTGGGYTF.

This chain links TRBV5-5 with TRBJ1-5; possibly TRBD1 for D (6 bases). Germline loops: CDR1 SGHKS, CDR2 YYEKEE (reference sequence). V lost 4 bases to trimming and J lost 3 bases, with 17 bases between them. The CDR3 has 16 residues. CDR3 residues: CASSPRGTESNQPQHF. CDR3 nucleotides: TGTGCCAGCAGCCCGAGGGGGACGGAGTCCAATCAGCCCCAGCATTTT.

This chain connects TRBV28 to TRBJ1-2, with D possibly being TRBD1 (6 bases). CDR3 size: 13 residues. Germline CDR1 is MDHEN and CDR2 is SYDVKM. The V end lost 6 bases, the J end lost 3 bases, and 11 bases lay between the germline ends. CDR3 in amino acids: CASRVGGHYGYTF. The DNA for the CDR3 is TGTGCCAGCAGAGTCGGGGGGCACTATGGCTACACCTTC.